The 12 T cell receptor beta chains below were found in one sample sequenced in a study of shared clonotypes between healthy human individuals. The table came from immunoSEQ multiplex PCR; TCRdb's copy has only in-frame clones and leaves some out. The sample includes about 960,000 clones, approximately 80% seen only once; the top ten take approximately 1.5%. Sequences were obtained from memory CD4+ T cells sorted from blood. Subset given: CD45RA-negative fraction. These receptors all come from a man aged 18-30 years in good health.

The gene calls are TRBV6-5 and TRBJ1-5; D not resolved. The germline V gene has CDR1 MNHEY and CDR2 SVGAGI. Trimming removed 3 bases from V and 7 bases from J, with 19 bases in between. The CDR3 is 16 residues long. Written as DNA, the CDR3 is TGTGCCAGCAGTTATGCTATGGCCCTCCTTAGGCAGCCCCAGCATTTT. This gives the protein CASSYAMALLRQPQHF.

The chain recombines TRBV2 with TRBJ1-1; 10 bases line up with TRBD1. In germline, CDR1 is SNHLY, CDR2 FYNNEI. The J segment lost 4 bases and the V segment lost 9 bases, leaving 5 bases of the junction unmatched. The CDR3 consists of 13 residues. The CDR3 DNA is TGTGCCAGTTGCCGGGACAGGGGCACTGAAGCTTTCTTT. Protein: CASCRDRGTEAFF.

This sequence joins TRBV6-5 and TRBJ2-1; 8 nucleotides agree with TRBD2. This CDR3 spans 15 amino acids. V gave up 6 bases and J gave up 12 bases; unmatched junction bases: 16. Germline CDR1 is MNHEY and CDR2 is SVGAGI. In DNA form, the CDR3 reads TGTGCCAGCAGAGATAGACTGGGTGACCTAGCGGGGCAGTTCTTC. Residues: CASRDRLGDLAGQFF.

The chain links TRBV30 to TRBJ1-4; possibly TRBD1 for D (5 bases). Germline V lookup: CDR1 GTSNPN, CDR2 SVGIG (reference sequence). Trimming cost V 5 bases and J 8 bases, with 15 bases left between them. This CDR3 has 13 residues. The CDR3 is CAWGLGGKEKLFF. The CDR3 coding sequence is TGTGCCTGGGGTCTCGGGGGAAAGGAAAAACTGTTTTTT.

The rearrangement uses TRBV7-2 and TRBJ1-5, with 9 bases aligning to TRBD1. The trim removed 1 base at V and 1 base at J, leaving 2 bases unmatched. Germline values: CDR1 SGHTA, CDR2 FQGNSA. The CDR3 extends over 16 amino acids. CDR3 sequence: CASSLVGTGSNQPQHF. CDR3 bases: TGTGCCAGCAGCTTAGTCGGGACAGGGAGCAATCAGCCCCAGCATTTT.

The genes are TRBV5-4 and TRBJ1-1; D may be TRBD1 (6 bases). This CDR3 has 12 residues. V lost 2 bases to trimming and J lost 8 bases, with 10 bases between them. Germline loops: CDR1 SGHNT, CDR2 YYREEE (reference sequence). In DNA form, the CDR3 reads TGTGCCAGCAGCTTTCCCCAGGGGGAAGCTTTCTTT. Protein sequence: CASSFPQGEAFF.

The J gene is TRBJ2-7, the V gene TRBV2; 8 bases fit TRBD1. The V gene end was trimmed by 10 bases and the J gene end by 6 bases; junction bases not matched to a gene: 11. The CDR3 is 13 residues long. The germline gives CDR1 SNHLY, CDR2 FYNNEI. DNA for the CDR3: TGTGCCATTTACAGGCTCACAGGGGGCGAGCAGTACTTC. This gives the protein CAIYRLTGGEQYF. Full variable domain (outside the CDR3, taken from reference TRBV2 and TRBJ2-7): EPEVTQTPSHQVTQMGQEVILRCVPISNHLYFYWYRQILGQKVEFLVSFYNNEISEKSEIFDDQFSVERPDGSNFTLKIRSTKLEDSAMYFCAIYRLTGGEQYFGPGTRLTVT.

This clone was observed a few times. In the same sample, other DNA sequences code for this CDR3. The rearrangement links TRBV4-2 to TRBJ1-4; D is undetermined. V lost 0 bases, J lost 8 bases, and 4 bases lay in between. This CDR3 has 12 amino acids. CDR1 is LGHNA, CDR2 YNFKEQ, per germline. CDR3 in DNA: TGTGCCAGCAGCCAAGACGGCGAAAAACTGTTTTTT. Translating it yields CASSQDGEKLFF.

This clone was seen a single time. The chain is built from TRBV7-9 and TRBJ2-7, with 7 bases aligning to TRBD2. Germline-derived CDR1 and CDR2 are SEHNR and FQNEAQ (reference sequence). The junction had 8 bases not matched to a gene; V was cut back by 3 bases and J by 0 bases. The CDR3 is 16 amino acids. The CDR3 is CASSFALAASSYEQYF. CDR3 nucleotide sequence: TGTGCCAGCAGCTTCGCCCTAGCGGCAAGCTCCTACGAGCAGTACTTC.

Worth noting for this clone: At the DNA level, this CDR3 is encoded by other sequences in the same sample as well. J is TRBJ2-5 and V is TRBV5-1; D is perhaps TRBD2 (6 bases). Germline-derived CDR1 and CDR2 are SGHRS and YFSETQ. The CDR3 has 14 amino acids. V was cut by 0 bases and J by 2 bases, with 8 bases left in between. The CDR3 region has the DNA TGCGCCAGCAGCTTGGGGAGGGGACAAGAGACCCAGTACTTC. Protein product: CASSLGRGQETQYF.

The V call is TRBV5-1, the J call TRBJ2-5; D not certain. The V and J ends lost 3 bases and 6 bases respectively, with 15 bases between them. The germline gives CDR1 SGHRS, CDR2 YFSETQ. The CDR3 loop spans 14 amino acids. CDR3 coding DNA: TGCGCCAGCAGCTCGCAAGTGGGTGGCAAGACCCAGTACTTC. It is translated as CASSSQVGGKTQYF. Together with reference TRBV5-1 and TRBJ2-5, the CDR3 gives the full variable domain: KAGVTQTPRYLIKTRGQQVTLSCSPISGHRSVSWYQQTPGQGLQFLFEYFSETQRNKGNFPGRFSGRQFSNSRSEMNVSTLELGDSALYLCASSSQVGGKTQYFGPGTRLLVL.

The V call is TRBV9, the J call TRBJ2-5; perhaps TRBD1 as D (6 bases). The CDR3 is 14 residues long. The V gene's germline CDR1 is SGDLS and CDR2 YYNGEE. The V gene lost 4 bases and the J gene lost 2 bases, with 12 bases spanning the gap. CDR3 protein: CASSPGTLQETQYF. CDR3 sequence (DNA): TGTGCCAGCAGCCCCGGGACACTTCAAGAGACCCAGTACTTC.